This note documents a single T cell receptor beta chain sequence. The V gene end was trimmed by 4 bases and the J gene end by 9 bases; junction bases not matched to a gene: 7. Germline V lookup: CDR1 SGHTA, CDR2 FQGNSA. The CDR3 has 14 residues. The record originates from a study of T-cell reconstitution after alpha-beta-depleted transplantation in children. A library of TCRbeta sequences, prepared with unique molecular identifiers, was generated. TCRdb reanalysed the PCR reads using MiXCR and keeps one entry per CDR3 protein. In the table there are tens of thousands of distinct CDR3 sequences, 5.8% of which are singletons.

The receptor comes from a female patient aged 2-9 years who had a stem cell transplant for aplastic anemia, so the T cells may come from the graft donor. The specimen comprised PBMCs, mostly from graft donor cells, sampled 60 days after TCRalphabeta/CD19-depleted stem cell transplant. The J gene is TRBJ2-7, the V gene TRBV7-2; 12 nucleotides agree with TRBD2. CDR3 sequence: CASSSASGGAAQYF. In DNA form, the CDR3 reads TGTGCCAGCAGCTCCGCTAGCGGGGGGGCCGCGCAGTACTTC.